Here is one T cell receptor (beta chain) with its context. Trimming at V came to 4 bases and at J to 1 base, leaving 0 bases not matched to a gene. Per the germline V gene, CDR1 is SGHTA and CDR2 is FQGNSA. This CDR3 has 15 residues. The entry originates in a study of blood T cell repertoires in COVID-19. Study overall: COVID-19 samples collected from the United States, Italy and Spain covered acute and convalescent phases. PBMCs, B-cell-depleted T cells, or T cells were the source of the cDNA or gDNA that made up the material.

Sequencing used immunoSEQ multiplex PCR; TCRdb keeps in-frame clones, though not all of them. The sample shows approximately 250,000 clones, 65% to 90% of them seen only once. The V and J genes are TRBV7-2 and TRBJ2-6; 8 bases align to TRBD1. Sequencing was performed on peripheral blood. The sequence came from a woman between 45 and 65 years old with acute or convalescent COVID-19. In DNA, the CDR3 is TGTGCCAGCAGCTGGACAGGGTCTGGGGCCAACGTCCTGACTTTC. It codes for CASSWTGSGANVLTF.